The source of this TCR beta chain is a study of a mutant IDH1 vaccine in newly diagnosed glioma. About the study: Administration of eight vaccinations to patients took place in weeks 1, 3, 5, 7, 11, 15, 19, 23. Following radiotherapy alone, or alongside temozolomide cycles, vaccination was started after an interval of 4-6 weeks. Treatment recipients were about 60% male and roughly 38% female, and their mean age was roughly 40 years. Radiotherapy, temozolomide, or both had been given previously, and both were given to most.

Trimming removed 4 bases from V and 8 bases from J, with 17 bases in between. This CDR3 contains 15 residues. Germline loops: CDR1 SGHDN, CDR2 FVKESK. The time point was: week 5, during vaccination. The vaccine gave 300 ug of a 20-mer mutant IDH1 peptide subcutaneously per dose. Turning to this clone: Its specificity is not known.

TCRdb keeps only in-frame clones here, not all; method: immunoSEQ multiplex PCR. Of 35,000 to 45,000 clones detected, roughly 79% appear once; the ten largest clones hold 9% to 13%. The TCR originated in a man in his fifties or sixties with glioma. The sequencing here drew on PBMCs, taken from a glioma patient whose treatment included an IDH1 peptide vaccine. V is TRBV14 and J is TRBJ2-2; D tentatively fits TRBD1 or TRBD2 (5 bases each). The CDR3 here is CASSRVGLTAGELFF. The CDR3, as DNA: TGTGCCAGCAGCCGAGTCGGACTGACAGCTGGGGAGCTGTTTTTT.